The 23 T cell receptor beta chains presented below share a single source sample, sequenced in a study of Graves' ophthalmopathy and Graves' hyperthyroidism. Amplification of TCR beta CDR3 regions used RNA transcripts. HTBI-primed first-round RT-PCR preceded second-round multiplex PCR. A single record per CDR3 protein comes from TCRdb applying MiXCR to the multiplex PCR reads. Here the sample spans approximately 380,000 distinct CDR3 sequences, under 25% being singletons. Sequencing input: peripheral blood. These receptors were obtained from a young woman with stable Graves' hyperthyroidism.

This clonotype was counted many times. V usage is TRBV2 and J usage is TRBJ2-5, with D possibly TRBD1 on 7 matching bases. V lost 3 bases, J lost 2 bases, and 13 bases lay in between. The V gene's germline CDR1 is SNHLY and CDR2 FYNNEI. The length of the CDR3 is 15 residues. This chain's CDR3 is CASSEARGRQETQYF. CDR3 coding DNA: TGTGCCAGCAGTGAGGCCAGGGGGAGGCAAGAGACCCAGTACTTC.

This clonotype was counted at least ten times. The chain joins TRBV24-1 to TRBJ2-2; TRBD1 is a possible D gene (6 bases). V was pared by 5 bases and J by 2 bases, with 11 bases between. The CDR3 consists of 15 residues. CDR1 is KGHDR, CDR2 SFDVKD, per germline. The CDR3 nucleotides read TGTGCCACCAGTGGCTGGACAGCAAACACCGGGGAGCTGTTTTTT. Translated: CATSGWTANTGELFF.

In this sample, this clonotype turned up many times. The CDR3 loop reads CASSYSRPLHVVSGANVLTF. The CDR3 DNA follows: TGTGCCAGCAGTTACTCGAGGCCGCTACATGTAGTCTCTGGGGCCAACGTCCTGACTTTC. The chain is built from TRBV6-2 or TRBV6-3 and TRBJ2-6; no firm D call. In germline, CDR1 is MNHEY, CDR2 SVGEGT. This CDR3 region has 20 residues. V lost 0 bases, J lost 0 bases, and 18 bases lay in between.

The chain joins TRBV12-3 or TRBV12-4 to TRBJ1-2; tentatively, D is TRBD1 (5 bases). The CDR3 length is 16 residues. V dropped 5 bases and J dropped 3 bases, with 19 bases sitting between them. The CDR3 loop is CASSTWDRPLYYGYTF. Written as DNA, the CDR3 is TGTGCCAGCAGTACGTGGGACCGCCCGCTTTACTATGGCTACACCTTC.

Ten or more counts support this clonotype. V and J are TRBV29-1 and TRBJ2-5; 13 positions match TRBD2. The CDR3 extends over 16 amino acids. Per the germline V gene, CDR1 is SQVTM and CDR2 is ANQGSEA. Trimming removed 1 base from V and 3 bases from J; junction bases left unmatched: 5. The CDR3: CSVEVTGTSGEETQYF. For the CDR3, the DNA is TGCAGCGTTGAAGTTACCGGGACTAGCGGGGAAGAGACCCAGTACTTC.

Concerning this clonotype itself: The CDR3 does not close with the conserved phenylalanine or tryptophan, likely indicating a read error. The CDR3 loop reads CASSESHGGAGGPADTQYY. The CDR3, as DNA: TGTGCCAGCAGTGAATCCCATGGGGGAGCAGGAGGGCCGGCAGATACGCAGTATTAT. J is TRBJ2-3 and V is TRBV25-1; D may be TRBD2 (6 bases). Germline CDR1 is MGHDK and CDR2 is SYGVNS. The CDR3 sequence is 19 residues long. Trimming left V 1 base short and J 4 bases short, with 24 bases between.

This clonotype was observed at least ten times. V is TRBV2 and J is TRBJ2-7, with a tentative D call TRBD1 (5 bases). The CDR3 sequence is 13 residues long. Germline assignment: CDR1 SNHLY and CDR2 FYNNEI. The V end lost 6 bases, the J end lost 3 bases, and 12 bases lay between the germline ends. CDR3 DNA sequence: TGTGCCAGCAGGCCCCTAGGGGTCTACGAGCAGTACTTC. Its protein is CASRPLGVYEQYF.

This clonotype was seen at least ten times. The chain is built from TRBV6-1 and TRBJ2-5; D might be TRBD1 or TRBD2, each matching 6 bases. V lost 6 bases and J lost 2, with 16 bases in between. The CDR3 has 15 amino acids. Germline lookup yields CDR1 MNHNS and CDR2 SASEGT. The CDR3 DNA is TGTGCCAGCAGCCCCTTGGGGGGCGATCAAGAGACCCAGTACTTC. Protein: CASSPLGGDQETQYF.

This clonotype was counted many times. The rearrangement joins TRBV6-2 or TRBV6-3 to TRBJ2-5; no firm D call. There are 11 residues in the CDR3. Looked up from germline, CDR1 is MNHEY and CDR2 is SVGEGT. V was shortened by 0 bases and J by 7 bases, with 3 bases between the two germline ends. CDR3 coding DNA: TGTGCCAGCAGTTACTCCGGGACCCAGTACTTC. Translated: CASSYSGTQYF.

The chain carries TRBV19 and TRBJ2-7; 7 bases are shared with TRBD1. The V segment lost 5 bases and the J segment 2 bases; nucleotides outside the gene matches: 9. Germline CDR1 is LNHDA and CDR2 is SQIVND (reference sequence). This CDR3 is 15 amino acids long. CDR3 amino acids: CASSGDSQFPYEQYF. In nucleotides, the CDR3 is TGTGCCAGTAGTGGGGACAGCCAGTTCCCCTACGAGCAGTACTTC.

In this sample, this clonotype turned up many times. The genes are TRBV6-2 or TRBV6-3 and TRBJ1-1; D may be TRBD1 (5 bases). V was cut by 2 bases and J by 6 bases, with 7 bases left in between. The CDR3 spans 12 residues. The germline CDR1 and CDR2 sequences are MNHEY and SVGEGT. The CDR3 spells CASSYMGAEAFF. The DNA for the CDR3 is TGTGCCAGCAGTTACATGGGGGCTGAAGCTTTCTTT.

Ten or more counts support this clonotype. V gene TRBV29-1 combines with J gene TRBJ2-7; D remains ambiguous. The CDR3 loop spans 12 amino acids. Germline loops: CDR1 SQVTM, CDR2 ANQGSEA. V was cut by 0 bases and J by 5 bases, with 8 bases left in between. For the CDR3, the DNA is TGCAGCGTTGAAGATTTGGGGAACGAGCAGTACTTC. Its translation is CSVEDLGNEQYF.

Many counts were recorded for this clonotype. The V and J genes are TRBV20-1 and TRBJ2-5, with 10 bases fitting TRBD1. CDR1 and CDR2 from the germline V gene are DFQATT and SNEGSKA (reference sequence). With V trimmed by 6 bases and J by 6 bases, 10 bases remained unmatched. This CDR3 contains 14 residues. The CDR3, as DNA: TGCAGTGCCCTCGAGGACAGGGGGACAAAGACCCAGTACTTC. Protein product: CSALEDRGTKTQYF.

This clonotype has just one count. The genes are TRBV28 and TRBJ1-2; D is unclear. CDR1 is MDHEN and CDR2 is SYDVKM in the germline V gene. V shed 5 bases and J shed 2 bases, with 9 bases lying between them. The CDR3 has 13 amino acids. The CDR3 region is CASSVTVNYGYTF. CDR3 nucleotide sequence: TGTGCCAGCAGTGTTACCGTGAACTATGGCTACACCTTC.

This chain uses TRBV12-3 or TRBV12-4 with TRBJ1-1; possible D gene TRBD1, 5 bases. The CDR3 consists of 15 residues. The V end lost 4 bases, the J end lost 5 bases, and 17 bases lay between the germline ends. In DNA, the CDR3 is TGTGCCAGCAGTTCACGGGGCCGAGGAGAGACTGAAGCTTTCTTT. Translating it yields CASSSRGRGETEAFF.

By share of the sample, this clonotype is medium-sized. The chain couples TRBV15 to TRBJ1-5, with D perhaps matching TRBD1 (5 bases). The CDR3 sequence is 16 residues long. The V gene lost 5 bases and the J gene lost 5 bases, with 19 bases spanning the gap. Germline V gene lookup returns CDR1 LNHNV and CDR2 YYDKDF (reference sequence). CDR3 coding DNA: TGTGCCACCAGCCCTCCTACCGGGGGTATCGATCAGCCCCAGCATTTT. Its protein is CATSPPTGGIDQPQHF.

This clonotype was seen just once. The chain joins TRBV6-2 or TRBV6-3 to TRBJ2-3; D gene ambiguous. Germline V gene data show CDR1 as MNHEY and CDR2 as SVGEGT. This CDR3 comprises 13 residues. Trimming cost V 3 bases and J 14 bases, with 18 bases left between them. CDR3 amino acids: CASSYADHNIRYF. The CDR3 nucleotides are TGTGCCAGCAGTTATGCAGACCACAACATCCGGTATTTT.

V is TRBV6-1 and J is TRBJ1-5, with 9 nucleotides matching TRBD1. CDR1 and CDR2 (germline): MNHNS, SASEGT. V was pared by 7 bases and J by 2 bases, with 6 bases of the junction left unmatched. There are 15 residues in the CDR3. The CDR3 protein is CASTRTGDGNQPQHF. For the CDR3, the DNA is TGTGCCAGCACCCGGACAGGGGACGGCAATCAGCCCCAGCATTTT.

V is TRBV30 and J is TRBJ2-5; TRBD2 might be the D (6 bases). The ends were cut back, 2 bases at V and 4 bases at J, with 23 bases in the middle. The CDR3 has 17 amino acids. Germline V gene lookup returns CDR1 GTSNPN and CDR2 SVGIG (reference sequence). CDR3 nucleotides: TGTGCCTGGAGTCTTGGCCGGAGGGACCTGTATAGAGAGACCCAGTACTTC. Translation: CAWSLGRRDLYRETQYF.

This chain uses TRBV24-1 with TRBJ2-5; 9 nucleotides agree with TRBD2. The CDR3 spans 15 residues. V lost 4 bases, J lost 5 bases, and 7 bases stayed unmatched. From germline, CDR1 is KGHDR and CDR2 SFDVKD. CDR3 protein: CATSEAGGPSETQYF. CDR3 DNA: TGTGCCACCAGTGAGGCGGGAGGGCCTTCGGAGACCCAGTACTTC.

The gene calls are TRBV2 and TRBJ2-5; possible D gene TRBD2, 7 bases. This CDR3 contains 13 residues. The V end was cut by 7 bases, the J end by 5 bases, with 14 bases between. Germline lookup yields CDR1 SNHLY and CDR2 FYNNEI. The CDR3: CASKRGALETQYF. In DNA, the CDR3 is TGTGCCAGCAAACGGGGGGCGTTGGAGACCCAGTACTTC.

V and J are TRBV6-1 and TRBJ2-5; D perhaps matches TRBD2 (6 bases). Trimming pared 8 bases from V and 5 bases from J, leaving 18 bases between. The CDR3 length is 14 residues. The germline CDR1 and CDR2 sequences are MNHNS and SASEGT. This chain's CDR3 is CASLGWGGIETQYF. The CDR3, as DNA: TGTGCCAGCCTCGGGTGGGGCGGGATCGAGACCCAGTACTTC.

Ten or more counts support this clonotype. CDR3 sequence (DNA): TGTGCCAGCAGCTTTCGGACTAGCGGGGGGTACGAGCAGTACTTC. Translation gives CASSFRTSGGYEQYF. The gene calls are TRBV4-2 and TRBJ2-7; 14 positions match TRBD2. CDR1 LGHNA and CDR2 YNFKEQ come from the germline V gene. Unmatched junction bases numbered 4, after V lost 5 bases and J lost 4 bases. The CDR3 sequence is 15 residues long.